This record covers a single T cell receptor (beta chain). Antigen: not known. The CDR3 runs 14 residues. Germline CDR1 KGHSH, CDR2 LQKENI. The V gene lost 1 base and the J gene lost 7 bases, with 11 bases spanning the gap. Method: immunoSEQ multiplex PCR; TCRdb's copy keeps in-frame clones and lacks some. This sample has 330,000 or so clones, with around 74% found just once. This entry comes from a study of shared clonotypes between healthy human individuals. Study-wide results and limits: Shared across a handful of donors were 4% to 5% of the naive CD4 clonotypes.

The V and J genes are TRBV18 and TRBJ2-1; the D is unclear. Sequencing used memory CD4+ T cells sorted from blood. Indicated subset: CD45RA-negative fraction. The receptor was isolated from a man younger than 40 in good health. The chain's CDR3 is CASSPRELPNEQFF. The CDR3 coding sequence is TGTGCCAGCTCACCACGTGAACTGCCTAATGAGCAGTTCTTC.